This record looks at one T cell receptor (beta chain) sequence and its context. The antigen remains undetermined. CDR3 length equals 14 residues. Germline loops: CDR1 LGHDT, CDR2 YNNKEL (reference sequence). Trimming stripped 3 bases from V and 0 bases from J, with 9 bases between. The sample belongs to a study of T cell responses to AZD1222 COVID-19 vaccine. Study-wide results and caveats: Baseline serostatus was positive in only a handful of AZD1222 recipients. Donors were largely white British and mainly female; clonal diversity was possibly underestimated. A reported finding is that nearly half of spike-specific TCRs target unmutated variant regions.

The table came from immunoSEQ multiplex PCR; TCRdb's copy has only in-frame clones and leaves some out. Among fewer than 150,000 clones listed, over 85% were seen once. The sequences come from peripheral blood, collected on day 0 of AZD1222 vaccination. This TCR derives from an adult in good health. The rearrangement links TRBV3-1 (or the pseudogene TRBV3-2) to TRBJ2-7; TRBD1 is a possible D gene (6 bases). This CDR3 is CASSHRQVSYEQYF. CDR3 DNA sequence: TGTGCCAGCAGCCACAGACAGGTCTCCTACGAGCAGTACTTC.